The clone carrying this T cell receptor (beta chain) was seen repeatedly, ten times or more. Its antigen is undetermined. The entry originates in a study of T-cell reconstitution after alpha-beta-depleted transplantation in children. The study, taken as a whole, reports: Several hundred expanded graft clones reportedly supplied alpha-beta T cells about two months after transplant. By one year post-transplant, T-cell counts and diversity largely arose from T cells that were newly produced.

Preparation of the TCRbeta library used unique molecular identifiers. Each CDR3 protein gets one entry after TCRdb re-called the PCR reads with MiXCR. The table includes 220,000 or so distinct CDR3 sequences, 6.5% to 9% detected once. V dropped 5 bases and J dropped 0; count of bases not matched to a gene: 15. The CDR3 totals 18 residues. Per the germline V gene, CDR1 is SGHRS and CDR2 is YFSETQ. This sequence originates from a male patient younger than 18 who had a stem cell transplant for acute lymphoblastic leukemia, so the T cells may come from the graft donor. The sample consisted of PBMCs, mostly from graft donor cells, taken 180 days after TCRalphabeta/CD19-depleted stem cell transplant. V gene TRBV5-1 combines with J gene TRBJ2-3; 7 nucleotides match TRBD2. DNA for the CDR3: TGCGCCAGCAGGCCCCCGCCGGGACTAAAACCTAGCACAGATACGCAGTATTTT. Protein product: CASRPPPGLKPSTDTQYF.